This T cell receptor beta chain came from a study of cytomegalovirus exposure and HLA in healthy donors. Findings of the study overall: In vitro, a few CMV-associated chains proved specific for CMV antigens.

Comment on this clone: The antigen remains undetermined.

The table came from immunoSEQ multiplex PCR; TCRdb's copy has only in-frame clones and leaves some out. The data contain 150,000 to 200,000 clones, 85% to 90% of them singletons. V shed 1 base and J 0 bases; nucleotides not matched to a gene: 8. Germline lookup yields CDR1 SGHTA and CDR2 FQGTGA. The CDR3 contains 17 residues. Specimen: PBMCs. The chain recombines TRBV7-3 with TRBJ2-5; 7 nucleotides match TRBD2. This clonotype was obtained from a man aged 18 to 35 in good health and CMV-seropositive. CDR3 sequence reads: CASSLNPREEYQETQYF. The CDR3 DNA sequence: TGTGCCAGCAGCTTAAATCCTCGGGAGGAGTACCAAGAGACCCAGTACTTC.